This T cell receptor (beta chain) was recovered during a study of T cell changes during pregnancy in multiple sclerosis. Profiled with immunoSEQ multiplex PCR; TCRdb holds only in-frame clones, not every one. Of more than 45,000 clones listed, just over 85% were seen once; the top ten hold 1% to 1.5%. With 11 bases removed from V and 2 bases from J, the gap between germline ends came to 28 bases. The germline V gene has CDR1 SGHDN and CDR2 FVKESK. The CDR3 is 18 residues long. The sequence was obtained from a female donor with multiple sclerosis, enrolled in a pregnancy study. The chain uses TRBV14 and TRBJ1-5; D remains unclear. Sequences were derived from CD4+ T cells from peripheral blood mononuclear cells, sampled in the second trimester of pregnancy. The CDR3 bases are TGTGCCCGCCGAAGTCCTAGGAAAAGTCTCGGGTGCAATCAGCCCCAGCATTTT. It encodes CARRSPRKSLGCNQPQHF.